This TCR beta chain was observed in a study of blood T cell repertoires in COVID-19. Study summary: The United States, Italy and Spain were the sources of the acute and convalescent COVID-19 samples. PBMCs, B-cell-depleted T cells, or T cells provided the cDNA or gDNA that made up the material.

Authors' analysis steps: By means of reference gene primer amplification, nucleated cell counts were estimated. The assay was immunoSEQ multiplex PCR, and TCRdb's table has in-frame clones only and misses some. That table is the source of V, J and clone size, and D and trimming were worked out from the DNA. The sample has 140,000 to 150,000 clones; roughly 79% are singletons. The CDR3 consists of 15 residues. Germline CDR1 is KGHSH and CDR2 is LQKENI. V gave up 4 bases and J gave up 3 bases; unmatched junction bases: 6. The receptor comes from a human donor in a cohort sampled during active COVID-19. The chain combines TRBV18 with TRBJ2-7; 10 positions agree with TRBD1. The sample consisted of peripheral blood. The CDR3 protein is CASSRTGGGGYEQYF. CDR3 coding DNA: TGTGCCAGCTCACGGACAGGGGGTGGAGGCTACGAGCAGTACTTC.